Shown below are 25 T cell receptor beta chains from a single sample sequenced in a study of radiation and T cells in renal cell carcinoma. Sequencing used immunoSEQ multiplex PCR; TCRdb keeps in-frame clones, though not all of them. The sample consists of roughly 20,000 clones, about three fifths of them appearing once. Treatment specified: treatment-naive control, cytoreductive nephrectomy. Sample: tumor tissue, taken from a patient whose treatment was nephrectomy without radiotherapy. The receptors shown here come from a man aged 45-60 years with renal cell carcinoma.

V and J are TRBV7-2 and TRBJ1-6; D not certain. Germline CDR1 SGHTA, CDR2 FQGNSA. The CDR3 contains 16 residues. The V and J ends lost 1 base and 7 bases respectively, with 14 bases between them. CDR3 in amino acids: CASSLERTPPNSPLHF. Written as DNA, the CDR3 is TGTGCCAGCAGCTTAGAACGTACCCCGCCGAATTCACCCCTCCACTTT. Full variable domain (missing parts from reference TRBV7-2 and TRBJ1-6): GAGVSQSPSNKVTEKGKDVELRCDPISGHTALYWYRQSLGQGLEFLIYFQGNSAPDKSGLPSDRFSAERTGGSVSTLTIQRTQQEDSAVYLCASSLERTPPNSPLHFGNGTRLTVT.

The chain carries TRBV7-8 and TRBJ1-6; TRBD1 is a possible D gene (5 bases). Trimming shortened V by 4 bases and J by 0 bases, and 19 bases separated the two germline ends. This CDR3 spans 19 amino acids. Per germline, CDR1 SGHVS and CDR2 FQNEAQ. The CDR3 reads CASSSRAGRTSSYNSPLHF. CDR3 nucleotides: TGTGCCAGCAGCTCCCGAGCGGGACGGACAAGCTCCTATAATTCACCCCTCCACTTT. Based on the CDR3 plus reference TRBV7-8 and TRBJ1-6, the full variable domain is GAGVSQSPRYKVAKRGQDVALRCDPISGHVSLFWYQQALGQGPEFLTYFQNEAQLDKSGLPSDRFFAERPEGSVSTLKIQRTQQEDSAVYLCASSSRAGRTSSYNSPLHFGNGTRLTVT.

This clone has a count of ten or more. The V gene is TRBV2, the J gene TRBJ2-7, with D tentatively TRBD1 (5 bases). Germline V gene data show CDR1 as SNHLY and CDR2 as FYNNEI. CDR3 length: 14 residues. V was shortened by 9 bases and J by 0 bases, with 15 bases between the two germline ends. The CDR3 coding sequence is TGTGCCAGTCAGCCGAGACAGAGCTCCTACGAGCAGTACTTC. The encoded protein is CASQPRQSSYEQYF.

This chain uses TRBV5-8 with TRBJ2-6; 7 bases match TRBD2. Germline trimming cut 3 bases from V and 0 bases from J; bases unmatched to any gene: 9. Germline-derived CDR1 and CDR2 are SGHTS and YDEGEE. CDR3 length equals 18 residues. The CDR3 region is CASSSGDYTYSGANVLTF. DNA of the CDR3: TGTGCCAGCAGCTCCGGGGACTACACCTACTCTGGGGCCAACGTCCTGACTTTC. Full variable domain (missing parts from reference TRBV5-8 and TRBJ2-6): EAGVTQSPTHLIKTRGQQATLRCSPISGHTSVYWYQQALGLGLQFLLWYDEGEERNRGNFPPRFSGRQFPNYSSELNVNALELEDSALYLCASSSGDYTYSGANVLTFGAGSRLTVL.

The V gene is TRBV6-1, the J gene TRBJ1-3; D may be TRBD1 (5 bases). Germline V gene data show CDR1 as MNHNS and CDR2 as SASEGT. V lost 3 bases to trimming and J lost 0 bases, with 9 bases between them. The CDR3 runs 15 residues. DNA for the CDR3: TGTGCCAGCAGTGAGACAGTTGACTCTGGAAACACCATATATTTT. It encodes CASSETVDSGNTIYF.

The CDR3 coding sequence is TGTGCCAGCAGCTTAGGGGGCTCTGGAAACACCATATATTTT. It is translated as CASSLGGSGNTIYF. J is TRBJ1-3 and V is TRBV13; D call uncertain. The CDR3 runs 14 residues. V was cut by 0 bases and J by 0 bases, with 3 bases left in between. CDR1 PRHDT and CDR2 FYEKMQ come from the germline V gene (reference sequence).

This clone was detected a few times. V and J are TRBV6-5 and TRBJ1-3; no clear D. The CDR3 is made up of 15 amino acids. V shed 4 bases and J shed 0 bases, with 10 bases lying between them. CDR1 and CDR2 from the germline V gene are MNHEY and SVGAGI. DNA for the CDR3: TGTGCCAGCAGTTCAACGATCCGCTCTGGAAACACCATATATTTT. The encoded protein is CASSSTIRSGNTIYF.

This clone is classed as medium-sized (0.01 to 0.1%). This chain connects TRBV30 to TRBJ1-1; possibly TRBD1 for D (6 bases). V lost 2 bases and J 3 bases, leaving 13 bases between the germline ends. This CDR3 is built from 14 residues. Germline V gene sequence: CDR1 GTSNPN, CDR2 SVGIG (reference sequence). In DNA form, the CDR3 reads TGTGCCTGGAGTAACAGGGCGGGCGACACTGAAGCTTTCTTT. Translation gives CAWSNRAGDTEAFF.

The V call is TRBV7-2, the J call TRBJ2-7; D assignment may be TRBD1 or TRBD2 (6 bases each). V was cut by 0 bases and J by 6 bases, with 9 bases left in between. Germline V gene lookup returns CDR1 SGHTA and CDR2 FQGNSA. The CDR3 extends over 13 amino acids. In nucleotides, the CDR3 is TGTGCCAGCAGCTTAGCCGGGGGCCTCGAGCAGTACTTC. Translating gives CASSLAGGLEQYF.

This clone was seen a single time. CDR3 DNA sequence: TGTGCCAGCAGCGTAGAGGGACACGGAGGATGGGGCAGGAACACTGAAGCTTTCTTT. Translating it yields CASSVEGHGGWGRNTEAFF. This rearrangement joins TRBV9 to TRBJ1-1; D might be TRBD1 (6 bases). The V gene lost 0 bases and the J gene lost 1 base, with 22 bases spanning the gap. The germline V gene has CDR1 SGDLS and CDR2 YYNGEE. The CDR3 runs to 19 residues.

The rearrangement links TRBV27 to TRBJ2-1; TRBD1 matches at 8 bases. Looked up from germline, CDR1 is MNHEY and CDR2 is SMNVEV (reference sequence). The CDR3 is 14 residues long. Trimming removed 5 bases from V and 8 bases from J; junction bases left unmatched: 8. CDR3 DNA sequence: TGTGCCAGCAGTAGACGGACAGGGAACTATGAGCAGTTCTTC. Residues: CASSRRTGNYEQFF.

The chain uses TRBV29-1 and TRBJ1-2, with D maybe TRBD1 (6 bases). This CDR3 is 13 amino acids long. V lost 4 bases and J lost 1, with 10 bases in between. The germline V gene encodes CDR1 SQVTM and CDR2 ANQGSEA. The CDR3 spells CSVAGQLNYGYTF. In DNA form, the CDR3 reads TGCAGCGTTGCCGGACAGCTTAACTATGGCTACACCTTC.

This clone is categorized as medium-sized. The rearrangement uses TRBV5-4 and TRBJ2-3; 7 bases are shared with TRBD1. The length of the CDR3 is 16 residues. The V gene's germline CDR1 is SGHNT and CDR2 YYREEE (reference sequence). The junction had 12 bases not matched to a gene; V was cut back by 5 bases and J by 3 bases. The CDR3 DNA is TGTGCCAGCAGTCAGCAAACGGGACAGAAGACAGATACGCAGTATTTT. Protein: CASSQQTGQKTDTQYF.

This chain uses TRBV14 with TRBJ2-3, with no clear D. V lost 3 bases to trimming and J lost 2 bases, with 6 bases between them. Germline CDR1 and CDR2: SGHDN and FVKESK. CDR3 length equals 13 residues. The CDR3 DNA is TGTGCCAGCAGCCAGTGGGTCACAGATACGCAGTATTTT. Translation: CASSQWVTDTQYF.

This clone was picked up one time. This chain uses TRBV7-2 with TRBJ1-4, with D possibly TRBD1 on 5 matching bases. This CDR3 has 14 amino acids. Germline V CDR1 and CDR2: SGHTA, FQGNSA. V was pared by 7 bases and J by 7 bases, with 16 bases between. CDR3 bases: TGTGCCAGCACACCTTGGGGCCTTGGTGAAAAACTGTTTTTT. This sequence encodes CASTPWGLGEKLFF.

V is TRBV9 and J is TRBJ1-1; D not certain. V was trimmed by 0 bases and J by 1 base, leaving 7 bases between them. The V gene's germline CDR1 is SGDLS and CDR2 YYNGEE. CDR3 length: 14 residues. The CDR3 bases are TGTGCCAGCAGCGTAGTTACAGAGAACACTGAAGCTTTCTTT. This sequence encodes CASSVVTENTEAFF.

This clone has just a few counts. The chain recombines TRBV19 with TRBJ1-5, with 9 bases aligning to TRBD1. This CDR3 contains 15 residues. Trimming at V came to 3 bases and at J to 2 bases, leaving 2 bases not matched to a gene. The germline gives CDR1 LNHDA, CDR2 SQIVND (reference sequence). This chain's CDR3 is CASSMGDRGNQPQHF. In DNA, the CDR3 is TGTGCCAGTAGTATGGGGGACAGGGGCAATCAGCCCCAGCATTTT.

This clone was seen only a few times. CDR3 protein: CAWGDYGYTF. CDR3 nucleotide sequence: TGTGCCTGGGGGGACTATGGCTACACCTTC. The chain couples TRBV30 to TRBJ1-2; no reliable D call. Germline-derived CDR1 and CDR2 are GTSNPN and SVGIG (reference sequence). CDR3 length equals 10 residues. Trimming removed 5 bases from V and 3 bases from J, with 4 bases in between.

The gene calls are TRBV7-6 and TRBJ1-6, with TRBD1 identical over 9 bases. The CDR3 sequence is 15 residues long. After removal of 4 bases from V and 6 bases from J, the junction contained 4 bases not matched to a gene. CDR1 SGHVS and CDR2 FNYEAQ come from the germline V gene. The CDR3 nucleotides are TGTGCCAGCAGCTCGGGACAGGGTAGTAATTCACCCCTCCACTTT. Protein sequence: CASSSGQGSNSPLHF.

This clone was seen only once. The rearrangement joins TRBV6-6 to TRBJ1-5; the D is unclear. The CDR3 length is 15 residues. Trimming left V 0 bases short and J 1 base short, with 7 bases between. Germline lookup yields CDR1 MNHNY and CDR2 SVGAGI (reference sequence). CDR3 nucleotide sequence: TGTGCCAGCAGTTACTCGGGGATAAGCAATCAGCCCCAGCATTTT. Protein sequence: CASSYSGISNQPQHF.

V gene TRBV11-2 combines with J gene TRBJ1-5; D is perhaps TRBD1 (6 bases). V shed 5 bases and J shed 5 bases, with 16 bases lying between them. This CDR3 has 15 amino acids. The germline V gene has CDR1 SGHAT and CDR2 FQNNGV. CDR3 loop: CASSQSGGAHQPQHF. Here the CDR3 DNA reads TGTGCCAGCAGCCAGAGTGGGGGGGCGCATCAGCCCCAGCATTTT. The entire variable domain, with the rest obtained from reference TRBV11-2 and TRBJ1-5, is as follows: EAGVAQSPRYKIIEKRQSVAFWCNPISGHATLYWYQQILGQGPKLLIQFQNNGVVDDSQLPKDRFSAERLKGVDSTLKIQPAKLEDSAVYLCASSQSGGAHQPQHFGDGTRLSIL.

V and J are TRBV19 and TRBJ2-7; D might be TRBD1 or TRBD2, each matching 5 bases. Trimming removed 7 bases at V and 6 bases at J, with 19 bases between. Germline-derived CDR1 and CDR2 are LNHDA and SQIVND (reference sequence). This CDR3 region has 14 residues. The CDR3 coding sequence is TGTGCCAGTACCCCGGGTGGGGGATCTGGCGAGCAGTACTTC. Protein product: CASTPGGGSGEQYF.

CDR3 sequence (DNA): TGTGCCAGCTCACGCGGGAGGCAAACACAAGAGACCCAGTACTTC. Translating gives CASSRGRQTQETQYF. The V and J genes are TRBV18 and TRBJ2-5, with 8 bases that match TRBD2. V trimming: 4 bases; J trimming: 2 bases; junction bases outside the gene matches: 6. The CDR3 contains 15 residues. In germline, CDR1 is KGHSH, CDR2 LQKENI.

This clone was picked up a small number of times. The gene calls are TRBV5-6 and TRBJ1-3; D is ambiguous. Trimming took 2 bases from V and 0 from J, leaving 12 bases between them. The length of the CDR3 is 16 residues. Per the germline V gene, CDR1 is SGHDT and CDR2 is YYEEEE. The CDR3 bases are TGTGCCAGCAGCTTCGTGGGAGAGATCTCTGGAAACACCATATATTTT. The encoded protein is CASSFVGEISGNTIYF.

The chain links TRBV5-1 to TRBJ1-1; 12 bases align to TRBD1. Germline lookup yields CDR1 SGHRS and CDR2 YFSETQ. This CDR3 has 16 amino acids. V was clipped by 10 bases and J by 0 bases; unmatched bases: 10. The CDR3 here is CAYRDRGPRMNTEAFF. CDR3 in DNA: TGCGCCTACCGGGACAGGGGGCCCCGTATGAACACTGAAGCTTTCTTT. Complete variable domain (other parts from reference TRBV5-1 and TRBJ1-1): KAGVTQTPRYLIKTRGQQVTLSCSPISGHRSVSWYQQTPGQGLQFLFEYFSETQRNKGNFPGRFSGRQFSNSRSEMNVSTLELGDSALYLCAYRDRGPRMNTEAFFGQGTRLTVV.